Listed here are 24 T cell receptor beta chains from one sample, sequenced in a study of cytotoxic CD8 clonotypes in ibrutinib-treated CLL. Some clones are missing from TCRdb's copy, which holds only in-frame ones; the method was immunoSEQ multiplex PCR. The sample carries 300,000 to 350,000 clones, around four fifths recorded once. Sequences were derived from PBMCs, sampled before ibrutinib treatment. The receptors were sampled from a human donor with chronic lymphocytic leukemia.

The rearrangement links TRBV5-1 to TRBJ1-5; D unresolved. Trimming removed 0 bases at V and 2 bases at J, with 9 bases between. This CDR3 is 15 amino acids long. The germline V gene encodes CDR1 SGHRS and CDR2 YFSETQ. The CDR3 reads CASSLASDGNQPQHF. Here the CDR3 DNA reads TGCGCCAGCAGCTTGGCATCCGATGGCAATCAGCCCCAGCATTTT.

The chain has TRBV28 and TRBJ1-2; 7 positions agree with TRBD1. Germline lookup yields CDR1 MDHEN and CDR2 SYDVKM. Losses at the gene ends were 6 bases for V and 4 bases for J; bases not matched to a gene: 5. This CDR3 has 13 residues. The CDR3 sequence: CASRRQGAYGYTF. The CDR3 DNA sequence: TGTGCCAGCAGGAGACAGGGAGCCTATGGCTACACCTTC.

The rearrangement uses TRBV6-1 and TRBJ1-1; a weak D match, TRBD1 (5 bases). The CDR3 contains 14 residues. V was pared by 0 bases and J by 7 bases, with 12 bases between. Per germline, CDR1 MNHNS and CDR2 SASEGT. CDR3 protein: CASSEATAGVEAFF. The CDR3, as DNA: TGTGCCAGCAGTGAAGCGACGGCGGGGGTTGAAGCTTTCTTT.

The rearrangement links TRBV4-1 to TRBJ1-2; 7 bases agree with TRBD1. CDR3 length: 14 residues. Germline CDR1 and CDR2: MGHRA and YSYEKL. With V trimmed by 2 bases and J by 7 bases, 7 bases remained unmatched. CDR3 in amino acids: CASSQPGTAFGYTF. The CDR3 DNA reads as TGCGCCAGCAGCCAACCTGGGACAGCCTTTGGCTACACCTTC.

The chain is built from TRBV9 and TRBJ2-7; D possibly uses TRBD1 or TRBD2 (5 bases each). Germline V gene sequence: CDR1 SGDLS, CDR2 YYNGEE. V dropped 2 bases and J dropped 6 bases, with 15 bases sitting between them. The CDR3 contains 14 residues. CDR3 nucleotide sequence: TGTGCCAGCAGCGTCGGGGCAGAGAACAGCGAGCAGTACTTC. Amino acid sequence: CASSVGAENSEQYF.

The rearrangement uses TRBV5-6 and TRBJ1-2; D call uncertain. V was cut by 0 bases and J by 0 bases, with 18 bases left in between. Germline CDR1 and CDR2: SGHDT and YYEEEE. This CDR3 contains 18 residues. The chain's CDR3 is CASSLVSEATRANYGYTF. The CDR3, as DNA: TGTGCCAGCAGCTTGGTGTCAGAGGCGACCCGAGCTAACTATGGCTACACCTTC.

The rearrangement uses TRBV11-2 and TRBJ2-7; D is undetermined. Per the germline V gene, CDR1 is SGHAT and CDR2 is FQNNGV. V lost 2 bases and J lost 5, with 4 bases in between. The CDR3 loop spans 11 amino acids. CDR3 in DNA: TGTGCCAGCAGCTTAAGGGACGAGCAGTACTTC. Amino acid sequence: CASSLRDEQYF.

The chain links TRBV6-5 to TRBJ2-5, with D unclear. Trimming pared 9 bases from V and 5 bases from J, leaving 19 bases between. Looked up from germline, CDR1 is MNHEY and CDR2 is SVGAGI. The CDR3 is 14 residues long. The CDR3 reads CASRRFAPSETQYF. CDR3 nucleotides: TGTGCCAGTCGGCGGTTCGCCCCAAGTGAGACCCAGTACTTC.

The chain combines TRBV13 with TRBJ2-7; tentative D call: TRBD1 (5 bases). Trimming shortened V by 5 bases and J by 2 bases, and 10 bases separated the two germline ends. CDR3 length: 13 amino acids. Per germline, CDR1 PRHDT and CDR2 FYEKMQ (reference sequence). CDR3 protein: CASSKQETYEQYF. The CDR3 bases are TGTGCCAGCAGCAAACAGGAAACCTACGAGCAGTACTTC.

V gene TRBV12-5 combines with J gene TRBJ2-7, with 7 bases identical to TRBD1. The V gene's germline CDR1 is LGHNT and CDR2 FRNRAP. V dropped 1 base and J dropped 5; count of bases not matched to a gene: 5. The CDR3 runs 14 residues. As DNA, the CDR3 is TGTGCTAGTGGTTTGGACAAGACAGGGAACGAGCAGTACTTC. Protein product: CASGLDKTGNEQYF.

V is TRBV5-6 and J is TRBJ2-2, with D possibly TRBD2 on 6 matching bases. Germline V CDR1 and CDR2: SGHDT, YYEEEE. CDR3 length: 13 amino acids. V was trimmed by 0 bases and J by 10 bases, leaving 10 bases between them. The CDR3 reads CASSLVGSEELFF. The CDR3 DNA reads as TGTGCCAGCAGCTTGGTCGGGAGTGAGGAGCTGTTTTTT.

V and J are TRBV15 and TRBJ2-3; the match to TRBD2 covers 13 bases. V lost 7 bases to trimming and J lost 2 bases; unmatched junction nucleotides: 6. Germline V CDR1 and CDR2: LNHNV, YYDKDF (reference sequence). The CDR3 loop spans 16 amino acids. The CDR3 reads CATKGLAGTYTDTQYF. CDR3 coding DNA: TGTGCCACCAAGGGACTAGCGGGAACATACACAGATACGCAGTATTTT. The variable domain in full, with the rest retrieved from reference TRBV15 and TRBJ2-3, is DAMVIQNPRYQVTQFGKPVTLSCSQTLNHNVMYWYQQKSSQAPKLLFHYYDKDFNNEADTPDNFQSRRPNTSFCFLDIRSPGLGDTAMYLCATKGLAGTYTDTQYFGPGTRLTVL.

The V and J genes are TRBV25-1 and TRBJ2-5, with D maybe TRBD2 (6 bases). The CDR3 sequence is 13 residues long. V was shortened by 8 bases and J by 1 base, with 11 bases between the two germline ends. CDR1 MGHDK and CDR2 SYGVNS come from the germline V gene. The CDR3 sequence: CASGSGLQETQYF. CDR3 nucleotides: TGTGCCAGCGGCTCGGGACTCCAAGAGACCCAGTACTTC.

This clone was seen only a few times. The chain combines TRBV28 with TRBJ2-7; 10 nucleotides align to TRBD2. Trimming removed 6 bases from V and 1 base from J; junction bases left unmatched: 6. Per germline, CDR1 MDHEN and CDR2 SYDVKM. There are 15 residues in the CDR3. The CDR3 loop reads CASSIGTSASYEQYF. The CDR3 DNA sequence: TGTGCCAGCAGCATTGGGACTAGCGCTTCCTACGAGCAGTACTTC.

This chain links TRBV6-1 with TRBJ1-5; TRBD1 is a possible D gene (5 bases). V was shortened by 10 bases and J by 7 bases, with 14 bases between the two germline ends. CDR1 and CDR2 (germline): MNHNS, SASEGT. CDR3 size: 12 residues. The CDR3, as DNA: TGTGCCACCGCCCGGGGGTTCCAGCCCCAGCATTTT. It codes for CATARGFQPQHF.

DNA for the CDR3: TGCGCCAGCAGCCGAGTTCGCCTCGCGGATTCCTACGAGCAGTACTTC. This gives the protein CASSRVRLADSYEQYF. This chain joins TRBV5-1 and TRBJ2-7; D not resolved. The CDR3 runs 16 residues. Germline V CDR1 and CDR2: SGHRS, YFSETQ. Trimming shortened V by 4 bases and J by 1 base, and 18 bases separated the two germline ends.

V usage is TRBV6-1 and J usage is TRBJ2-1, with 11 bases fitting TRBD2. Germline lookup yields CDR1 MNHNS and CDR2 SASEGT. CDR3 size: 16 residues. The V gene end was trimmed by 3 bases and the J gene end by 6 bases; junction bases not matched to a gene: 7. CDR3: CASSETTGLAANEQFF. Written as DNA, the CDR3 is TGTGCCAGCAGTGAGACCACGGGACTAGCGGCCAATGAGCAGTTCTTC.

The CDR3 region has the DNA TGTGCCAGCAGCTTGTGGGAGCTAGCCTACAATGAGCAGTTCTTC. Its protein product is CASSLWELAYNEQFF. The rearrangement joins TRBV5-6 to TRBJ2-1; D possibly corresponds to TRBD2 (5 bases). The germline V and J ends were trimmed by 1 base and 2 bases, with 10 bases remaining between them. This CDR3 contains 15 residues. The V gene's germline CDR1 is SGHDT and CDR2 YYEEEE.

V gene TRBV4-3 combines with J gene TRBJ2-2; 14 nucleotides agree with TRBD2. Germline lookup yields CDR1 LGHNA and CDR2 YSLEER. J lost 6 bases, V lost 1 base, and 10 bases had no gene match. The CDR3 runs to 19 residues. The CDR3 here is CASSQGPTSGRAGSGELFF. The CDR3 DNA reads as TGCGCCAGCAGCCAAGGCCCGACTAGCGGGAGGGCCGGGTCCGGGGAGCTGTTTTTT.

The V call is TRBV6-6, the J call TRBJ2-1; 8 bases are shared with TRBD2. The CDR3 runs 16 residues. Germline V CDR1 and CDR2: MNHNY, SVGAGI (reference sequence). V lost 5 bases and J lost 9; bases outside the gene matches: 15. CDR3 loop: CASSNLQRELFFEQFF. The CDR3, as DNA: TGTGCCAGCAGTAACCTACAGCGGGAGTTGTTCTTTGAGCAGTTCTTC.

The V and J genes are TRBV6-6 and TRBJ2-7; tentative D call: TRBD1 (5 bases). V was shortened by 1 base and J by 3 bases, with 7 bases between the two germline ends. Germline V gene sequence: CDR1 MNHNY, CDR2 SVGAGI (reference sequence). The CDR3 sequence is 13 residues long. CDR3 sequence (DNA): TGTGCCAGCAGTTACTTCCAGGGCTACGAGCAGTACTTC. As protein: CASSYFQGYEQYF.

Only one count was recorded for this clone. V usage is TRBV7-9 and J usage is TRBJ2-7; 11 bases are a match to TRBD2. V trimming: 4 bases; J trimming: 0 bases; junction bases outside the gene matches: 14. This CDR3 is 19 amino acids long. Germline V lookup: CDR1 SEHNR, CDR2 FQNEAQ (reference sequence). The CDR3 DNA reads TGTGCCAGCAGCTATCACAGGGGGACTAGCGGAACAAGCTCCTACGAGCAGTACTTC. It is translated as CASSYHRGTSGTSSYEQYF. The whole variable domain, remainder taken from reference TRBV7-9 and TRBJ2-7, is DTGVSQNPRHKITKRGQNVTFRCDPISEHNRLYWYRQTLGQGPEFLTYFQNEAQLEKSRLLSDRFSAERPKGSFSTLEIQRTEQGDSAMYLCASSYHRGTSGTSSYEQYFGPGTRLTVT.

V usage is TRBV30 and J usage is TRBJ2-1; D unclear. This CDR3 comprises 13 residues. Germline CDR1 and CDR2: GTSNPN and SVGIG (reference sequence). Trimming took 7 bases from V and 4 from J, leaving 14 bases between them. CDR3 residues: CAFLGARYNEQFF. The CDR3 nucleotides read TGTGCCTTCTTAGGAGCGAGATACAATGAGCAGTTCTTC.

The chain has TRBV14 and TRBJ2-7; no clear D gene. In germline, CDR1 is SGHDN, CDR2 FVKESK. The CDR3 length is 15 residues. V was shortened by 0 bases and J by 6 bases, with 15 bases between the two germline ends. CDR3 region: CASSQESHRGSEQYF. DNA of the CDR3: TGTGCCAGCAGCCAAGAGTCCCACCGCGGCAGCGAGCAGTACTTC. The variable domain in full, with the rest retrieved from reference TRBV14 and TRBJ2-7, is EAGVTQFPSHSVIEKGQTVTLRCDPISGHDNLYWYRRVMGKEIKFLLHFVKESKQDESGMPNNRFLAERTGGTYSTLKVQPAELEDSGVYFCASSQESHRGSEQYFGPGTRLTVT.